These 20 T cell receptor beta chains were sequenced from one sample in a study of regulatory T cells in long-lasting Graves disease. Building of the TCR beta libraries involved iRepertoire HTBI primers and Arm-PCR of CDR3 regions. TCRdb ran MiXCR on the multiplex PCR reads and lists one entry per CDR3 protein. The table has around 400,000 distinct CDR3 sequences, around 23% seen once; the top ten hold approximately 27%. Indicated time point: persistent/refractory GD, antithyroid drugs over 5 years with positive TRAb. Researchers made the TCR library from RNA that was extracted from PBMCs. The sample in question was peripheral blood mononuclear cells (PBMCs), obtained when the disease was refractory, from a patient treated with antithyroid drugs. The source of these receptors is a woman aged 40 to 50 with Graves disease.

This clonotype was seen a handful of times. The rearrangement joins TRBV27 to TRBJ1-3; 7 nucleotides align to TRBD1. The germline CDR1 and CDR2 sequences are MNHEY and SMNVEV (reference sequence). The length of the CDR3 is 16 residues. V dropped 2 bases and J dropped 1; count of bases not matched to a gene: 5. The CDR3 region has the DNA TGTGCCAGCAGTTTAACCTTGACAGGGTCTGGAAACACCATATATTTT. Residues: CASSLTLTGSGNTIYF.

In its sample, this clonotype was seen once. A much larger clonotype is one base distant, so this may be a read error. This chain joins TRBV29-1 and TRBJ1-1; D ambiguous. Looked up from germline, CDR1 is SQVTM and CDR2 is ANQGSEA. The CDR3 extends over 14 amino acids. The CDR3 loop is CSVDWNGGGTGAFF. Written as DNA, the CDR3 is TGCAGCGTTGATTGGAACGGTGGAGGAACTGGAGCTTTCTTT.

In this sample, this clonotype turned up a few times. The CDR3 sequence is CAISESRDSVGNTIYF. The CDR3 region has the DNA TGTGCCATCAGTGAGTCTCGGGACAGTGTTGGAAACACCATATATTTT. This chain uses TRBV10-3 with TRBJ1-3, with 7 positions matching TRBD1. Trimming at V came to 0 bases and at J to 3 bases, leaving 5 bases not matched to a gene. The length of the CDR3 is 16 residues. Germline loops: CDR1 ENHRY, CDR2 SYGVKD.

V usage is TRBV7-9 and J usage is TRBJ2-5, with 7 bases matching TRBD1. V was pared by 5 bases and J by 1 base, with 4 bases of the junction left unmatched. Looked up from germline, CDR1 is SEHNR and CDR2 is FQNEAQ (reference sequence). CDR3 size: 14 residues. In DNA form, the CDR3 reads TGTGCCAGCAGCAAGCGACAGGGCCAAGAGACCCAGTACTTC. Translation gives CASSKRQGQETQYF.

This clonotype appeared many times. CDR3 amino acids: CASSRDPNSPLHF. The CDR3 nucleotides are TGTGCCAGCAGTCGGGACCCCAATTCACCCCTCCACTTT. V is TRBV6-1 and J is TRBJ1-6; TRBD1 is a possible D gene (5 bases). This CDR3 comprises 13 residues. The germline V and J ends were trimmed by 5 bases and 7 bases, with 9 bases remaining between them. CDR1 and CDR2 from the germline V gene are MNHNS and SASEGT.

V and J are TRBV15 and TRBJ2-7, with 12 nucleotides matching TRBD2. This CDR3 has 15 residues. Germline CDR1 LNHNV, CDR2 YYDKDF (reference sequence). V shed 1 base and J 7 bases; nucleotides not matched to a gene: 5. This CDR3 is CATSRGPTSGSEQYF. Here the CDR3 DNA reads TGTGCCACCAGCAGAGGCCCGACTAGCGGGAGTGAGCAGTACTTC.

The rearrangement uses TRBV29-1 and TRBJ1-2; no clear D. In germline, CDR1 is SQVTM, CDR2 ANQGSEA. The CDR3 consists of 13 residues. V shed 6 bases and J shed 4 bases, with 15 bases lying between them. The CDR3 DNA is TGCAGCGTAGGCTCTCTCTCACCCTATGGCTACACCTTC. Its translation is CSVGSLSPYGYTF.

Many counts were recorded for this clonotype. This chain connects TRBV6-1 to TRBJ1-2, with D possibly being TRBD1 (6 bases). In germline, CDR1 is MNHNS, CDR2 SASEGT. V lost 7 bases to trimming and J lost 8 bases, with 11 bases between them. The CDR3 totals 11 residues. This CDR3 reads CASTDRPGYTF. CDR3 in DNA: TGTGCCAGCACCGACAGGCCGGGCTACACCTTC.

Ten or more counts support this clonotype. The gene calls are TRBV28 and TRBJ1-1; D unclear. V lost 6 bases to trimming and J lost 3 bases, with 17 bases between them. CDR3 length: 15 amino acids. Germline CDR1 and CDR2: MDHEN and SYDVKM. The CDR3 sequence: CASRMMATRDTEAFF. Here the CDR3 DNA reads TGTGCCAGCAGGATGATGGCCACGCGGGACACTGAAGCTTTCTTT.

This clonotype was counted between two and nine times. This rearrangement joins TRBV18 to TRBJ2-5; no firm D call. Germline V gives CDR1 KGHSH, CDR2 LQKENI. CDR3 length: 12 residues. The V end was cut by 2 bases, the J end by 5 bases, with 6 bases between. CDR3 sequence (DNA): TGTGCCAGCTCACCAGGTTATGAGACCCAGTACTTC. It encodes CASSPGYETQYF.

The chain combines TRBV12-3 or TRBV12-4 with TRBJ1-6; D gene unclear. Trimming left V 1 base short and J 9 bases short, with 10 bases between. This CDR3 spans 14 amino acids. The CDR3 sequence: CASSLEGDRSPLHF. As DNA, the CDR3 is TGTGCCAGCAGTTTAGAGGGTGATCGTTCACCCCTCCACTTT.

About this clonotype itself: This may come from a read error, since a much larger clone is one base off. This CDR3 is CASSLAGQGQETQYF. CDR3 in DNA: TGTGCCAGCAGCTTAGCGGGACAGGGCCAAGAGACCCAGTACTTC. V gene TRBV7-9 combines with J gene TRBJ2-5, with TRBD1 identical over 9 bases. Trimming at V came to 0 bases and at J to 1 base, leaving 0 bases not matched to a gene. The CDR3 is 15 residues long. The germline V gene encodes CDR1 SEHNR and CDR2 FQNEAQ (reference sequence).

This clonotype has at least ten counts. V and J are TRBV28 and TRBJ2-7; D is perhaps TRBD1 or TRBD2 (5 bases each). Germline lookup yields CDR1 MDHEN and CDR2 SYDVKM. The CDR3 consists of 16 residues. V lost 3 bases, J lost 4 bases, and 19 bases lay in between. CDR3 sequence (DNA): TGTGCCAGCAGTTTCAACGTCCGTCCAGGGAGTTACGAGCAGTACTTC. Residues: CASSFNVRPGSYEQYF.

The chain combines TRBV13 with TRBJ2-2; TRBD2 matches at 8 bases. Germline trimming cut 6 bases from V and 6 bases from J; bases unmatched to any gene: 9. Germline V gene data show CDR1 as PRHDT and CDR2 as FYEKMQ (reference sequence). The CDR3 spans 15 residues. The CDR3 DNA follows: TGTGCCAGCAGGGGAGCGGGAGTGTTCCCCGGGGAGCTGTTTTTT. Amino acids: CASRGAGVFPGELFF.

The count of this clonotype is one. The genes are TRBV28 and TRBJ2-7; 12 nucleotides line up with TRBD2. In germline, CDR1 is MDHEN, CDR2 SYDVKM. CDR3 length: 17 amino acids. J gave up 4 bases and V 6 bases, and 13 bases lay outside the gene matches. CDR3 DNA sequence: TGTGCCAGCAGACAGACTAGCGGGAGATCTGTGTGGTACGAGCAGTACTTC. This gives the protein CASRQTSGRSVWYEQYF.

This clonotype occurred a few times. The V and J genes are TRBV24-1 and TRBJ2-2, with 12 bases identical to TRBD2. J lost 5 bases, V lost 9 bases, and 9 bases had no gene match. This CDR3 is built from 16 residues. Germline CDR1 is KGHDR and CDR2 is SFDVKD. Here the CDR3 reads CATQGLAGVLTGELFF. CDR3 DNA: TGTGCCACCCAGGGACTAGCGGGCGTACTAACCGGGGAGCTGTTTTTT.

V is TRBV12-3 or TRBV12-4 and J is TRBJ1-2; D remains ambiguous. V lost 1 base, J lost 5 bases, and 14 bases lay in between. The CDR3 consists of 15 residues. The CDR3 loop reads CASSLGARGNYGYTF. The CDR3 nucleotides read TGTGCCAGCAGTTTAGGCGCGAGAGGGAATTATGGCTACACCTTC.

The table lists this clonotype with many counts. The chain carries TRBV12-3 or TRBV12-4 and TRBJ1-6; D gene unclear. V lost 6 bases and J lost 7, with 4 bases in between. The CDR3 has 11 amino acids. The CDR3 region has the DNA TGTGCCAGCAGAACGAATTCACCCCTCCACTTT. It is translated as CASRTNSPLHF.

This clonotype appeared a few times. The chain combines TRBV7-9 with TRBJ1-1; D remains unclear. CDR1 is SEHNR, CDR2 FQNEAQ, per germline (reference sequence). V was trimmed by 5 bases and J by 10 bases, leaving 14 bases between them. CDR3 length equals 12 residues. CDR3 amino acids: CASSPSPSAAFF. The CDR3 DNA reads as TGTGCCAGCAGCCCATCACCCTCCGCAGCTTTCTTT.

This clonotype has a handful of counts. This chain links TRBV13 with TRBJ2-7; D is possibly TRBD1 or TRBD2 (5 bases each). Germline V gene sequence: CDR1 PRHDT, CDR2 FYEKMQ (reference sequence). The CDR3 loop spans 17 amino acids. Trimming took off 0 bases at V and 3 bases at J, with 18 bases between the two ends. The CDR3: CASSLGFSRGGHYEQYF. CDR3 nucleotides: TGTGCCAGCAGCTTAGGATTTAGTAGGGGCGGGCACTACGAGCAGTACTTC.